The T cell receptor beta chain under discussion was sequenced for a study of shared clonotypes between healthy human individuals. V gave up 1 base and J gave up 4 bases; unmatched junction bases: 8. CDR3 size: 18 residues. CDR1 and CDR2 (germline): MGHRA, YSYEKL. Regarding the study as a whole: Read depth was anticipated to influence clonotype sharing among donors. Rarefaction revealed incomplete sorted-subset sequencing despite large depth.

DNA at about 210 ng, about 30,000 T cell genomes, went into sorted-subset replicate PCRs. Profiled with immunoSEQ multiplex PCR; TCRdb holds only in-frame clones, not every one. The sample shows about 2.1 million clones, 93% of them seen only once. In the case of this clone: Its matching antigen is unknown.

The naive CD8 fraction comprised CD45RO-negative cells positively selected for CCR7 and excluded terminally differentiated effector memory CD45RA+ cells. V is TRBV4-1 and J is TRBJ2-1; 12 bases line up with TRBD2. This sequence was found in a man aged 18-30 years in good health. Some clones in this sample may be carry-over from other donors' samples. The sample consisted of naive CD8+ T cells from PBMCs. The CDR3 loop reads CASSQVVASGGVYNEQFF. For the CDR3, the DNA is TGCGCCAGCAGCCAAGTGGTGGCTAGCGGGGGGGTTTACAATGAGCAGTTCTTC.